These 14 T cell receptor beta chains came from one sample sequenced in a study of glioma-infiltrating T cells. Using RNA template, CDR3s of TCR alpha and beta were amplified with iRepertoire arm-PCR. TCRdb passed the multiplex PCR reads through MiXCR, listing each CDR3 protein once. The sample has roughly 350,000 distinct CDR3 sequences, less than 50% seen once. The sample comprised glioma tissue, nonneoplastic brain tissue, or PBMCs (not recorded which). The receptors were gathered from a human donor with low-grade glioma or glioblastoma, undergoing nonglioma brain surgery, or in good health (not recorded which).

Details on this clonotype: A much larger clone sits a single nucleotide away, making a read error possible. The genes are TRBV15 and TRBJ2-7; no reliable D call. Germline-derived CDR1 and CDR2 are LNHNV and YYDKDF (reference sequence). This CDR3 is 15 amino acids long. Trimming left V 3 bases short and J 5 bases short, with 17 bases between. This chain's CDR3 is CATSRDLKTIHEQYF. The CDR3 DNA reads as TGTGCCACCAGCAGGGACCTCAAAACCATCCACGAGCAGTACTTC. Drawing the rest from reference TRBV15 and TRBJ2-7, the complete variable domain is DAMVIQNPRYQVTQFGKPVTLSCSQTLNHNVMYWYQQKSSQAPKLLFHYYDKDFNNEADTPDNFQSRRPNTSFCFLDIRSPGLGDTAMYLCATSRDLKTIHEQYFGPGTRLTVT.

The rearrangement links TRBV6-1 to TRBJ1-2; tentative D call: TRBD1 (6 bases). Germline CDR1 MNHNS, CDR2 SASEGT. V dropped 5 bases and J dropped 7 bases, with 11 bases sitting between them. The CDR3 is made up of 12 amino acids. The CDR3, as DNA: TGTGCCAGCAGTCAAACAGGGTCTGGCTACACCTTC. It encodes CASSQTGSGYTF.

V is TRBV20-1 and J is TRBJ2-3; D perhaps matches TRBD1 (5 bases). This CDR3 is 13 amino acids long. Germline V gene data show CDR1 as DFQATT and CDR2 as SNEGSKA (reference sequence). The V gene lost 4 bases and the J gene lost 2 bases, with 10 bases spanning the gap. The CDR3 loop reads CSATDRFTDTQYF. The CDR3 nucleotides read TGCAGTGCTACAGACAGATTCACAGATACGCAGTATTTT.

The chain employs TRBV4-1 and TRBJ1-2, with D perhaps TRBD1 (5 bases). Germline CDR1 reads MGHRA; CDR2 reads YSYEKL. The CDR3 is 15 amino acids. Trimming left V 0 bases short and J 0 bases short, with 8 bases between. For the CDR3, the DNA is TGCGCCAGCAGCCAAGATGGGACCGCTAACTATGGCTACACCTTC. It translates to CASSQDGTANYGYTF.

This clonotype was seen many times. The genes are TRBV6-6 and TRBJ1-1, with TRBD1 as a possible D gene (6 bases). V lost 2 bases to trimming and J lost 10 bases, with 14 bases between them. Germline V gene sequence: CDR1 MNHNY, CDR2 SVGAGI (reference sequence). There are 13 residues in the CDR3. The DNA of the CDR3 is TGTGCCAGCAGTTACACCGTCGAAGGGGGAGCTTTCTTT. It is translated as CASSYTVEGGAFF.

This rearrangement joins TRBV24-1 to TRBJ1-5; TRBD1 agrees at 7 bases. The CDR3 consists of 15 residues. Per the germline V gene, CDR1 is KGHDR and CDR2 is SFDVKD. V lost 5 bases to trimming and J lost 4 bases; unmatched junction nucleotides: 7. The CDR3 DNA sequence: TGTGCCACCAGTGCTCGGGACAGACCTAATCAGCCCCAGCATTTT. It codes for CATSARDRPNQPQHF.

In its sample, this clonotype was seen a few times. This rearrangement joins TRBV6-1 to TRBJ2-7; 7 bases are a match to TRBD2. The junction had 14 bases not matched to a gene; V was cut back by 10 bases and J by 5 bases. The CDR3 runs to 14 residues. Germline-derived CDR1 and CDR2 are MNHNS and SASEGT. The CDR3 DNA reads TGTGCCACCCTGGTGGGCGGGAGTGTCAACGAGCAGTACTTC. This encodes CATLVGGSVNEQYF.

This clonotype was observed a handful of times. This chain connects TRBV7-2 to TRBJ1-5, with D perhaps TRBD1 (5 bases). The CDR3 loop spans 16 amino acids. Trimming stripped 0 bases from V and 2 bases from J, with 11 bases between. From germline, CDR1 is SGHTA and CDR2 FQGNSA. The CDR3 loop is CASSLARGMGNQPQHF. In DNA form, the CDR3 reads TGTGCCAGCAGCTTAGCGAGGGGAATGGGCAATCAGCCCCAGCATTTT.

This clonotype has more than one count but fewer than ten. The CDR3 protein is CASSQDVSSQETQYF. CDR3 DNA sequence: TGTGCCAGCAGCCAAGATGTGTCATCTCAAGAGACCCAGTACTTC. The chain carries TRBV3-1 and TRBJ2-5; D gene unclear. The CDR3 spans 15 residues. V shed 0 bases and J shed 2 bases, with 10 bases lying between them. Germline lookup yields CDR1 LGHDT and CDR2 YNNKEL (reference sequence).

This sequence joins TRBV6-1 and TRBJ2-5; 12 bases line up with TRBD2. CDR1 is MNHNS, CDR2 SASEGT, per germline. The CDR3 totals 15 residues. V lost 2 bases and J lost 5; bases outside the gene matches: 3. CDR3 sequence: CASSELAGGRETQYF. CDR3 nucleotides: TGTGCCAGCAGTGAACTAGCGGGAGGGAGGGAGACCCAGTACTTC.

The chain employs TRBV6-1 and TRBJ2-2, with D possibly TRBD2 on 6 matching bases. The V end lost 6 bases, the J end lost 6 bases, and 14 bases lay between the germline ends. The CDR3 has 14 amino acids. Germline CDR1 reads MNHNS; CDR2 reads SASEGT. The CDR3 coding sequence is TGTGCCAGCAGCGAGTGGGGGGTGGCCGGGGAGCTGTTTTTT. It translates to CASSEWGVAGELFF.

The table lists this clonotype with a few counts. The V call is TRBV4-3, the J call TRBJ2-7; D possibly corresponds to TRBD2 (6 bases). V was trimmed by 0 bases and J by 4 bases, leaving 13 bases between them. Germline V lookup: CDR1 LGHNA, CDR2 YSLEER. The CDR3 runs 15 residues. In nucleotides, the CDR3 is TGCGCCAGCAGCCAAGATCTCGGGCTAGCGTACGAGCAGTACTTC. It is translated as CASSQDLGLAYEQYF.

This clonotype was seen at least ten times. The chain is built from TRBV27 and TRBJ2-1; D gene uncertain. V dropped 7 bases and J dropped 0 bases, with 13 bases sitting between them. CDR1 is MNHEY and CDR2 is SMNVEV in the germline V gene (reference sequence). This CDR3 spans 15 amino acids. CDR3 nucleotides: TGTGCCAGCACCTCGGCGGCCTTCTCCTACAATGAGCAGTTCTTC. Translating gives CASTSAAFSYNEQFF.

This clonotype was recorded a few times. The V gene is TRBV20-1, the J gene TRBJ2-7, with D possibly being TRBD1 or TRBD2 (5 bases each). V dropped 6 bases and J dropped 7 bases, with 16 bases sitting between them. The CDR3 runs 12 residues. Germline CDR1 reads DFQATT; CDR2 reads SNEGSKA (reference sequence). The CDR3 loop reads CSARGSVGEQYF. In nucleotides, the CDR3 is TGCAGTGCGAGGGGATCGGTCGGAGAGCAGTACTTC.